A single T cell receptor (beta chain) is shown here with its context. The antigen is unknown. Deletions cut 5 bases from V and 1 base from J, with 11 bases between. The germline V gene encodes CDR1 MDHEN and CDR2 SYDVKM. This CDR3 comprises 14 residues. These data come from a study of cytomegalovirus exposure and HLA in healthy donors. A multiplex PCR was run with 60 Vbeta primers and 13 Jbeta primers. Produced via immunoSEQ multiplex PCR; TCRdb's table is partial and in-frame only. Of around 40,000 clones in the sample, approximately 70% are singletons; the top ten hold around 3.9%. General study findings and limits: Owing to their indistinguishability, certain V segments, notably TRBV6-2 and TRBV6-3, were excluded.

Input material: PBMCs. The receptor was isolated from a man aged 35 to 55 in good health and CMV-seronegative. The V and J genes are TRBV28 and TRBJ1-1; TRBD1 might be the D (5 bases). CDR3 nucleotide sequence: TGTGCCAGCAGTATCCCTCAGGGGAACACTGAAGCTTTCTTT. Amino acids: CASSIPQGNTEAFF. The variable domain in full, with the rest retrieved from reference TRBV28 and TRBJ1-1, is DVKVTQSSRYLVKRTGEKVFLECVQDMDHENMFWYRQDPGLGLRLIYFSYDVKMKEKGDIPEGYSVSREKKERFSLILESASTNQTSMYLCASSIPQGNTEAFFGQGTRLTVV.